This T cell receptor (beta chain) was captured by sequencing in a study of blood T cells in healthy people across ages. This clonotype was detected only once. Using a J-beta primer mix together with a sample-barcoded 5' primer, a second PCR was run for roughly 6 to 11 cycles. TCRdb re-called the 5' RACE reads through MiXCR, storing one row per CDR3 protein. The repertoire holds hundreds of thousands of distinct CDR3 sequences, with 58% as singletons. Russia was home to the donors, healthy Caucasian individuals aged roughly 6 to 95. CDR3 length: 14 residues. V was pared by 6 bases and J by 7 bases, with 12 bases of the junction left unmatched. The germline gives CDR1 DFQATT, CDR2 SNEGSKA (reference sequence).

The receptor was isolated from a man aged 55 to 69 in good health. What was sequenced was blood. The chain recombines TRBV20-1 with TRBJ1-1; 9 positions agree with TRBD1. The CDR3 nucleotides are TGCAGTGCCCCGCTTGGGACAGGGAAAGATGAAGCTTTCTTT. Translating gives CSAPLGTGKDEAFF.